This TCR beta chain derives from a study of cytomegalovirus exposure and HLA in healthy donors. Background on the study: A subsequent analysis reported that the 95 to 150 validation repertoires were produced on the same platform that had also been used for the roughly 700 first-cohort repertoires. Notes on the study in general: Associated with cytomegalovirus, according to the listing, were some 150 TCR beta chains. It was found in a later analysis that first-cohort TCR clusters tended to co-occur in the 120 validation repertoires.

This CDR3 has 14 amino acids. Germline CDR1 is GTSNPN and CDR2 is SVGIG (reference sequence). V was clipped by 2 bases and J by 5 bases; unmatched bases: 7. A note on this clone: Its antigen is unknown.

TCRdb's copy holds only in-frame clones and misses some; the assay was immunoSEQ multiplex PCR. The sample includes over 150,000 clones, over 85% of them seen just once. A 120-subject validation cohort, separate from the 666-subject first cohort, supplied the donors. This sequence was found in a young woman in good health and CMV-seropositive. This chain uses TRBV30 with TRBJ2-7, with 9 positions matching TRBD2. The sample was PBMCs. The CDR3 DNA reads TGTGCCTGGAGTCTGGCGGGAGGGCCAGACGAGCAGTACTTC. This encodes CAWSLAGGPDEQYF.